A single sample gave rise to the 21 T cell receptor beta chains below, sequenced in a study of T cell responses to AZD1222 COVID-19 vaccine. Sequencing was performed with immunoSEQ multiplex PCR; in TCRdb, only in-frame clones are kept and a portion is missing. The top ten clones hold about 3.8% of a sample with about 150,000 clones, approximately 91% of them seen once. The sequencing used peripheral blood, collected 28 days after the second AZD1222 dose. All receptors derive from an adult who received the AZD1222 COVID-19 vaccine.

The CDR3 DNA sequence: TGTGCCAGTAAAGATAGCGGGAGGGGCACAGATACGCAGTATTTT. Protein product: CASKDSGRGTDTQYF. The chain combines TRBV19 with TRBJ2-3, with 11 nucleotides matching TRBD2. The length of the CDR3 is 15 residues. V shed 7 bases, J shed 1 base, and the junction held 4 bases outside the gene matches. Germline CDR1 LNHDA, CDR2 SQIVND (reference sequence).

The chain has TRBV21-1 and TRBJ1-1. TRBV21-1 is described as a pseudogene. The CDR3 has 11 amino acids. CDR3 loop: CASSSTGEAFF. CDR3 nucleotide sequence: TGTGCCAGCAGCTCTACCGGTGAAGCTTTCTTT.

The rearrangement joins TRBV5-4 to TRBJ2-1, with 10 bases aligning to TRBD2. Germline CDR1 and CDR2: SGHNT and YYREEE (reference sequence). The CDR3 loop spans 15 amino acids. V trimming: 5 bases; J trimming: 4 bases; junction bases outside the gene matches: 6. The CDR3 sequence: CASRRLAGGYNEQFF. DNA for the CDR3: TGTGCCAGCAGACGATTAGCGGGAGGTTACAATGAGCAGTTCTTC. Filled out from reference TRBV5-4 and TRBJ2-1, the complete variable domain reads ETGVTQSPTHLIKTRGQQVTLRCSSQSGHNTVSWYQQALGQGPQFIFQYYREEENGRGNFPPRFSGLQFPNYSSELNVNALELDDSALYLCASRRLAGGYNEQFFGPGTRLTVL.

This chain connects TRBV12-3 or TRBV12-4 to TRBJ2-7, with D possibly being TRBD2 (5 bases). Trimming removed 9 bases from V and 3 bases from J, with 9 bases in between. The CDR3 covers 11 residues. The CDR3 region has the DNA TGTGCCAGTGGACTGATCTACGAGCAGTACTTC. As protein: CASGLIYEQYF.

The chain links TRBV7-2 to TRBJ2-5; 8 positions match TRBD1. Germline CDR1 SGHTA, CDR2 FQGNSA. The CDR3 contains 16 residues. V gave up 0 bases and J gave up 1 base; unmatched junction bases: 4. This chain's CDR3 is CASSLALGTGQETQYF. The DNA of the CDR3 is TGTGCCAGCAGCTTAGCCTTAGGGACAGGCCAAGAGACCCAGTACTTC.

This chain links TRBV6-5 with TRBJ1-5; D may be TRBD1 (6 bases). The CDR3 is made up of 14 amino acids. The ends were cut back, 7 bases at V and 2 bases at J, with 12 bases in the middle. Germline V gives CDR1 MNHEY, CDR2 SVGAGI. CDR3 DNA: TGTGCCAGCATGGGGGGGCTGGGCAATCAGCCCCAGCATTTT. As protein: CASMGGLGNQPQHF.

A single count supports this clone. V and J are TRBV6-5 and TRBJ1-3; possibly TRBD1 for D (5 bases). The CDR3 contains 15 residues. Trimming shortened V by 5 bases and J by 0 bases, and 11 bases separated the two germline ends. Germline V gene data show CDR1 as MNHEY and CDR2 as SVGAGI. In DNA, the CDR3 is TGTGCCAGCAGTCGGGACGGTGCCTCTGGAAACACCATATATTTT. Amino acids: CASSRDGASGNTIYF.

As DNA, the CDR3 is TGCAGCGTCGACTTGGGGGACACTGAAGCTTTCTTT. This translates into CSVDLGDTEAFF. This chain links TRBV29-1 with TRBJ1-1, with D perhaps matching TRBD1 (5 bases). Germline V lookup: CDR1 SQVTM, CDR2 ANQGSEA. CDR3 length equals 12 residues. V shed 6 bases and J shed 3 bases, with 11 bases lying between them.

This chain connects TRBV7-3 to TRBJ2-1; possible D gene TRBD2, 6 bases. Germline V CDR1 and CDR2: SGHTA, FQGTGA. This CDR3 region has 14 residues. Trimming shortened V by 2 bases and J by 2 bases, and 7 bases separated the two germline ends. The DNA of the CDR3 is TGTGCCAGCAGCTTAGGGGGGACCTACAATGAGCAGTTCTTC. This translates into CASSLGGTYNEQFF.

This chain links TRBV9 with TRBJ2-1; D possibly uses TRBD1 or TRBD2 (5 bases each). Trimming cost V 4 bases and J 1 base, with 12 bases left between them. CDR1 is SGDLS, CDR2 YYNGEE, per germline. This CDR3 contains 15 residues. CDR3 in DNA: TGTGCCAGCAGCACCCTAGGGGAGTCCTACAATGAGCAGTTCTTC. Its protein is CASSTLGESYNEQFF.

The chain is built from TRBV27 and TRBJ2-1; D gene ambiguous. Trimming took off 3 bases at V and 9 bases at J, with 15 bases between the two ends. CDR1 is MNHEY, CDR2 SMNVEV, per germline (reference sequence). The CDR3 is made up of 14 amino acids. The CDR3 is CASSFPGRPSEQFF. The DNA for the CDR3 is TGTGCCAGCAGTTTTCCCGGTCGGCCCAGTGAGCAGTTCTTC.

In this sample, this clone turned up once. In DNA form, the CDR3 reads TGTGCCAGCAGCTCGCCACCGGGGACAGGGGCCGGTCAGCCCCAGCATTTT. Translated, it gives CASSSPPGTGAGQPQHF. The chain uses TRBV7-2 and TRBJ1-5; 10 bases fit TRBD1. The germline CDR1 and CDR2 sequences are SGHTA and FQGNSA. J was trimmed by 6 bases and V by 4 bases; bases with no gene match: 12. The CDR3 extends over 17 amino acids.

This clone was seen once. The chain uses TRBV11-3 and TRBJ1-1; 12 bases are shared with TRBD1. The CDR3 contains 16 residues. Germline loops: CDR1 SGHNT, CDR2 YENEEA. V was pared by 5 bases and J by 3 bases, with 7 bases of the junction left unmatched. The DNA of the CDR3 is TGTGCCAGCAGCCGGTGGGACAGGGGGCGGGACACTGAAGCTTTCTTT. Its translation is CASSRWDRGRDTEAFF.

J is TRBJ1-1 and V is TRBV27; no clear D. Trimming took 7 bases from V and 0 from J, leaving 9 bases between them. CDR3 length equals 13 residues. Germline V gene lookup returns CDR1 MNHEY and CDR2 SMNVEV (reference sequence). This CDR3 is CASINDMNTEAFF. CDR3 DNA: TGTGCCAGCATAAATGACATGAACACTGAAGCTTTCTTT.

CDR3 amino acids: CASSQKGGQGQETQYF. The CDR3 nucleotides are TGTGCCAGCAGCCAAAAGGGGGGACAGGGTCAAGAGACCCAGTACTTC. The chain recombines TRBV3-1 (or the pseudogene TRBV3-2) with TRBJ2-5, with TRBD1 matching over 9 bases. The CDR3 has 16 residues. Germline V CDR1 and CDR2: LGHDT, YNNKEL (reference sequence). J lost 2 bases, V lost 2 bases, and 6 bases had no gene match.

V gene TRBV6-5 combines with J gene TRBJ2-1; 9 nucleotides match TRBD1. The CDR3 length is 15 residues. The germline V gene has CDR1 MNHEY and CDR2 SVGAGI. Trimming took 5 bases from V and 7 from J; bases not matched to a gene: 9. DNA of the CDR3: TGTGCCAGCAGTCTGACAGGGGGTGACTGGAATGAGCAGTTCTTC. Translation gives CASSLTGGDWNEQFF.

The rearrangement joins TRBV20-1 to TRBJ2-2, with 8 bases lining up with TRBD1. Germline V lookup: CDR1 DFQATT, CDR2 SNEGSKA (reference sequence). This CDR3 region has 18 residues. After removal of 3 bases from V and 4 bases from J, the junction contained 16 bases not matched to a gene. Here the CDR3 DNA reads TGCAGTGCTAGTAGGAGTGTACAGGGGGTAGGGAGCACCGGGGAGCTGTTTTTT. The encoded protein is CSASRSVQGVGSTGELFF.

The gene calls are TRBV19 and TRBJ2-2, with 9 positions matching TRBD1. V dropped 7 bases and J dropped 2; count of bases not matched to a gene: 11. This CDR3 contains 17 residues. Germline values: CDR1 LNHDA, CDR2 SQIVND (reference sequence). The CDR3: CASTPWDRAPNTGELFF. The CDR3, as DNA: TGTGCCAGTACCCCATGGGACAGGGCCCCAAACACCGGGGAGCTGTTTTTT.

CDR3 sequence: CASSLGYNGYTF. CDR3 nucleotides: TGTGCCAGCAGTTTAGGGTATAATGGCTACACCTTC. This sequence joins TRBV28 and TRBJ1-2; unclear D gene. Trimming shortened V by 2 bases and J by 6 bases, and 7 bases separated the two germline ends. The germline V gene encodes CDR1 MDHEN and CDR2 SYDVKM. There are 12 residues in the CDR3.

The V call is TRBV5-4, the J call TRBJ2-5, with D possibly TRBD2 on 5 matching bases. V lost 4 bases and J lost 5, with 12 bases in between. CDR1 is SGHNT, CDR2 YYREEE, per germline (reference sequence). The CDR3 covers 13 residues. Here the CDR3 DNA reads TGTGCCAGCAGCCAACCGAGGAGGGAGACCCAGTACTTC. Translated: CASSQPRRETQYF.

The J gene is TRBJ2-1, the V gene TRBV15; no reliable D call. V was pared by 5 bases and J by 4 bases, with 18 bases between. This CDR3 is built from 16 residues. Germline V gives CDR1 LNHNV, CDR2 YYDKDF (reference sequence). CDR3 protein: CATSVRTATLYNEQFF. For the CDR3, the DNA is TGTGCCACCAGCGTAAGGACGGCTACTCTTTACAATGAGCAGTTCTTC. Combining the CDR3 with reference TRBV15 and TRBJ2-1 gives the whole variable domain DAMVIQNPRYQVTQFGKPVTLSCSQTLNHNVMYWYQQKSSQAPKLLFHYYDKDFNNEADTPDNFQSRRPNTSFCFLDIRSPGLGDTAMYLCATSVRTATLYNEQFFGPGTRLTVL.